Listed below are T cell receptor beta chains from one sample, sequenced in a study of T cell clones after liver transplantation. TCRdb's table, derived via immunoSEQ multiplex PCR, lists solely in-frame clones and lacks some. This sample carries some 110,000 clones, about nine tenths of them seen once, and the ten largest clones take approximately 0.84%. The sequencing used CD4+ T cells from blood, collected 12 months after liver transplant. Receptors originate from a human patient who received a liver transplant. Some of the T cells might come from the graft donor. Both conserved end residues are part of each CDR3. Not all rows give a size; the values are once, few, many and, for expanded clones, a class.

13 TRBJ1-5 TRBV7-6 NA CASSLWGGQPQHF
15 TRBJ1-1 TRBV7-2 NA CASSLMGAGNTEAFF
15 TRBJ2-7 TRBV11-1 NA CASSPRGAGGYEQYF
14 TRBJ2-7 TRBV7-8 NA CASSHLAGVGEQYF
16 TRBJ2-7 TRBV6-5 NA CASSYSRLAPSYEQYF
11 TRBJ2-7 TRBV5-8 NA CASSPRGEQYF
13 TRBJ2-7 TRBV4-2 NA CASSQEVGVAEYF
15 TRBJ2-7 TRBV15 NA CATSRDVGRGYEQYF
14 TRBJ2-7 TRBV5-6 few CASSKQGTFGEQYF
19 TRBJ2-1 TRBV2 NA CASSEAASGRWSSYNEQFF
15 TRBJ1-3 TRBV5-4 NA CASSLKGSSGNTIYF
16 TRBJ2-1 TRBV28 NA CASSWVWRGSSKRQFF
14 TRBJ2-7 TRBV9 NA CASSVEAGLGEQYF
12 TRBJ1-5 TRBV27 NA CASRTGTQPQHF